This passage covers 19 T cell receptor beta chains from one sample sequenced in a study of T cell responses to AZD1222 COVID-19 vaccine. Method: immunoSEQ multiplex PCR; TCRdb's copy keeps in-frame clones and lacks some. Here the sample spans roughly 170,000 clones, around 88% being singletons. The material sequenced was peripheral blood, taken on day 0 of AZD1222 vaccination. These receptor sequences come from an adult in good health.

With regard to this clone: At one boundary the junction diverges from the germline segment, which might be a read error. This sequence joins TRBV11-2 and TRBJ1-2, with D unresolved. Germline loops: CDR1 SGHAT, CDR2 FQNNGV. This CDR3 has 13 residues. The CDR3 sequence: CASSLDVTVSPIF. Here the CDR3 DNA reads TGTGCCAGCAGCTTAGATGTCACAGTATCACCCATCTTC.

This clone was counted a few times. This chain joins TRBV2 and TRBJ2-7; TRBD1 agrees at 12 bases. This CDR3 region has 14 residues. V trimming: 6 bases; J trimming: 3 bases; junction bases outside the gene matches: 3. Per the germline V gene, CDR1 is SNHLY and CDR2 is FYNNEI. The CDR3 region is CASSGTGGVYEQYF. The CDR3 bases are TGTGCCAGCAGCGGGACAGGGGGCGTCTACGAGCAGTACTTC.

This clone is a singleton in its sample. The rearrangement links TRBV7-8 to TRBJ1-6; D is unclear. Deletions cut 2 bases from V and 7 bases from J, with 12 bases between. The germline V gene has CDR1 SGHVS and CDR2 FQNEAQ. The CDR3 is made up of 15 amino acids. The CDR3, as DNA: TGTGCCAGCAGCTTATTCCAGGACCGGAATTCACCCCTCCACTTT. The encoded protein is CASSLFQDRNSPLHF.

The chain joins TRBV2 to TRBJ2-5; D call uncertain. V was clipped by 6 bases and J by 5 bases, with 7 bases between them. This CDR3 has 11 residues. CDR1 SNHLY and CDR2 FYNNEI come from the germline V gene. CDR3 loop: CASRVGETQYF. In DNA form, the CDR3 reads TGTGCCAGCAGGGTGGGGGAGACCCAGTACTTC.

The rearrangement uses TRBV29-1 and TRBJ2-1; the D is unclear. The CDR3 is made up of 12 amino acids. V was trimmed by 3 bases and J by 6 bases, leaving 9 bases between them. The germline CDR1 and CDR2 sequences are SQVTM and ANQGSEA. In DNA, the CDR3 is TGCAGCGTTGAGCACATCCGCAATGAGCAGTTCTTC. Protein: CSVEHIRNEQFF.

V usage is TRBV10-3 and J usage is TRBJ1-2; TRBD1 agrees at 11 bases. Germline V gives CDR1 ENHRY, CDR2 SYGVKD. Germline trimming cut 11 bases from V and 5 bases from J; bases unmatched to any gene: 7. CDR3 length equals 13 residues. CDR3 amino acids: CAVTGTGGYGYTF. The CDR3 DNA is TGTGCCGTCACCGGGACAGGGGGTTATGGCTACACCTTC.

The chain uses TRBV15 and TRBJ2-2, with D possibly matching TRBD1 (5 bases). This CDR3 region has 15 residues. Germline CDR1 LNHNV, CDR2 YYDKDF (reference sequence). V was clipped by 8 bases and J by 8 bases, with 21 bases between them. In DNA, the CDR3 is TGTGCCACCGGGGCCAGACCGCTCGAAGTTGGGGAGCTGTTTTTT. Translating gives CATGARPLEVGELFF.

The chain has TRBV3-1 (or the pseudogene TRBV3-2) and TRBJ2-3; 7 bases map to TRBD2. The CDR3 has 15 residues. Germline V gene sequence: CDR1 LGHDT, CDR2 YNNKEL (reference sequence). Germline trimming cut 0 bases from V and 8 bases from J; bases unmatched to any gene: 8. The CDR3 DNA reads TGTGCCAGCAGCCAAGATTTTGCGGGAGTAGGTACGCAGTATTTT. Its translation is CASSQDFAGVGTQYF.

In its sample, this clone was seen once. CDR3 region: CASSLGPMETQYF. CDR3 coding DNA: TGTGCCAGCAGCCTGGGACCTATGGAGACCCAGTACTTC. The gene calls are TRBV3-1 (or the pseudogene TRBV3-2) and TRBJ2-5; D may be TRBD1 or TRBD2 (5 bases each). CDR1 is LGHDT, CDR2 YNNKEL, per germline (reference sequence). V lost 4 bases and J 5 bases, leaving 11 bases between the germline ends. The CDR3 runs 13 residues.

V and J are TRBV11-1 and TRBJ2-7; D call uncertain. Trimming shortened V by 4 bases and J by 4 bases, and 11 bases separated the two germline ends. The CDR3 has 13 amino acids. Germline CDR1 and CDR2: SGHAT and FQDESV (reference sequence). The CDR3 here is CASSSLVLYEQYF. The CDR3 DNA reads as TGTGCCAGCAGCTCCCTTGTCTTATACGAGCAGTACTTC.

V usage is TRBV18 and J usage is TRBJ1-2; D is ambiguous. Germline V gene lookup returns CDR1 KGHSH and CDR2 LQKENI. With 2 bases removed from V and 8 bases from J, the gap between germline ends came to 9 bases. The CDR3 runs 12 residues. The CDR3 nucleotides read TGTGCCAGCTCACCAGGAGGGAAAGGCTACACCTTC. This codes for CASSPGGKGYTF.

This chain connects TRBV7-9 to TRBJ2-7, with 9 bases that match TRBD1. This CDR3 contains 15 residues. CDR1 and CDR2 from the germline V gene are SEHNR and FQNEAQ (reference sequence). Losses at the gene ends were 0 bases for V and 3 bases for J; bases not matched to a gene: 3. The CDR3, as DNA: TGTGCCAGCAGCTTAGCACAGGGGGCACTCTACGAGCAGTACTTC. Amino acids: CASSLAQGALYEQYF.

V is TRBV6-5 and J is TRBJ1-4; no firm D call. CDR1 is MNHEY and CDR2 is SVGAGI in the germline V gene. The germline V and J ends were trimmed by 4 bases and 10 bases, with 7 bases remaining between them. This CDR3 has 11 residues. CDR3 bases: TGTGCCAGCAGTTCTGAGGGAAAACTGTTTTTT. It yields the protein CASSSEGKLFF.

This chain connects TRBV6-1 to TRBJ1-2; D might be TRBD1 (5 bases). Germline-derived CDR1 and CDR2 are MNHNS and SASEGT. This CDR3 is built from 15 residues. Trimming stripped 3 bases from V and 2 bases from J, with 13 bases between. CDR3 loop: CASSDSPGTNYGYTF. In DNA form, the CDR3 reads TGTGCCAGCAGTGATTCACCCGGGACCAACTATGGCTACACCTTC.

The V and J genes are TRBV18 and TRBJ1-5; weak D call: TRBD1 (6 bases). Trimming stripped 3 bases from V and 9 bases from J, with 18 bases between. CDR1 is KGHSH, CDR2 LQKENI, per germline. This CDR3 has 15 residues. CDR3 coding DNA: TGTGCCAGCTCACCGAGGGGGGCCCCCGGATGGCCCCAGCATTTT. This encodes CASSPRGAPGWPQHF. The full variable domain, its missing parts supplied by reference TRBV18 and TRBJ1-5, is NAGVMQNPRHLVRRRGQEARLRCSPMKGHSHVYWYRQLPEEGLKFMVYLQKENIIDESGMPKERFSAEFPKEGPSILRIQQVVRGDSAAYFCASSPRGAPGWPQHFGDGTRLSIL.

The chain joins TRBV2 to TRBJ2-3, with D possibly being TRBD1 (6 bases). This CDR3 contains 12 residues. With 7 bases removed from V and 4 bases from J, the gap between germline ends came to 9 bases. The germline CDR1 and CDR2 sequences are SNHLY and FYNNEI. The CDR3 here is CASNRAADTQYF. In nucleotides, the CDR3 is TGTGCCAGCAACAGGGCCGCAGATACGCAGTATTTT. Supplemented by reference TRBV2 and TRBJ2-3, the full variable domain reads EPEVTQTPSHQVTQMGQEVILRCVPISNHLYFYWYRQILGQKVEFLVSFYNNEISEKSEIFDDQFSVERPDGSNFTLKIRSTKLEDSAMYFCASNRAADTQYFGPGTRLTVL.

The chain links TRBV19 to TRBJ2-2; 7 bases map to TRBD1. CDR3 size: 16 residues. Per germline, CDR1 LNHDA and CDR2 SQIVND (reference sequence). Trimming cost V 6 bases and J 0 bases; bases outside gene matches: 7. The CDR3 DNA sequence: TGTGCCAGTAGCCACCTAGGGGGCGCGAACACCGGGGAGCTGTTTTTT. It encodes CASSHLGGANTGELFF.

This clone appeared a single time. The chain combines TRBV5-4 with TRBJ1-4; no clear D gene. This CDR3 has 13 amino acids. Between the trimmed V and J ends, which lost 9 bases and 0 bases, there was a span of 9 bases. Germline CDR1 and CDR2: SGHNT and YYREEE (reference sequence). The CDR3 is CATRRTTNEKLFF. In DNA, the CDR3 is TGTGCCACCAGAAGGACAACTAATGAAAAACTGTTTTTT.

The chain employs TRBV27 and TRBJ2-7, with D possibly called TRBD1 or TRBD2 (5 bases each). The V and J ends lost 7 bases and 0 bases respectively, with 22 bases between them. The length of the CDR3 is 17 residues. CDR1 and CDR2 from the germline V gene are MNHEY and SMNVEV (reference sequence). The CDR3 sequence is CASTTTSGAHGSYEQYF. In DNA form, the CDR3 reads TGTGCCAGCACCACCACTAGTGGGGCCCATGGCTCCTACGAGCAGTACTTC.